This T cell receptor beta chain came from a study of control samples from healthy donors and cancer patients. The germline CDR1 and CDR2 sequences are GTSNPN and SVGIG (reference sequence). V was trimmed by 3 bases and J by 0 bases, leaving 9 bases between them. This CDR3 is built from 14 residues. Assay: immunoSEQ multiplex PCR; the TCRdb copy retains only in-frame clones and omits some. The table records 150,000 to 200,000 clones, about 94% of them present only once. The chain combines TRBV30 with TRBJ1-3; D not certain. Sequencing was done on a sample of blood. The sequence came from a woman aged 40 to 55 in good health. This CDR3 is CAWRHPGSGNTIYF. Written as DNA, the CDR3 is TGTGCCTGGAGGCACCCGGGCTCTGGAAACACCATATATTTT.